The 16 T cell receptor beta chains given below trace back to one sample, sequenced in a study of blood T cells in healthy people across ages. Next came a second PCR, run for about 7 to 12 cycles, which used a sample-barcoded 5' primer along with a J-beta primer mix. MiXCR was run by TCRdb on the 5' RACE reads, yielding one entry per CDR3 protein. The data show 600,000 to 850,000 distinct CDR3 sequences, more than 20% seen once. This sample also belongs to another study, concerning T cells of mothers and their children.

The sequenced sample consisted of blood. Source of these receptors: a boy younger than 18 in good health.

In this sample, this clonotype turned up a few times. The chain carries TRBV5-1 and TRBJ1-3; perhaps TRBD1 as D (6 bases). This CDR3 spans 15 amino acids. From germline, CDR1 is SGHRS and CDR2 YFSETQ. V was cut by 4 bases and J by 2 bases, with 13 bases left in between. The CDR3 DNA follows: TGCGCCAGCAGCGGTATGGGGGCCACTGGAAACACCATATATTTT. Translation: CASSGMGATGNTIYF.

This clonotype was seen only a few times. The CDR3 nucleotides read TGTGCCAGCAGTACCATAGCGGGAGAGCAGTTCTTC. Its protein is CASSTIAGEQFF. The gene calls are TRBV2 and TRBJ2-1; 8 bases match TRBD2. Germline assignment: CDR1 SNHLY and CDR2 FYNNEI. The length of the CDR3 is 12 residues. J was trimmed by 10 bases and V by 5 bases; bases with no gene match: 4.

This clonotype was seen more than once but under ten times. The rearrangement uses TRBV29-1 and TRBJ2-5; TRBD2 matches 10 bases. V was pared by 2 bases and J by 5 bases, with 5 bases of the junction left unmatched. The length of the CDR3 is 14 residues. Looked up from germline, CDR1 is SQVTM and CDR2 is ANQGSEA. The DNA for the CDR3 is TGCAGCGTTGAACTAGCGGGAGTTTTTGAGACCCAGTACTTC. Translation: CSVELAGVFETQYF.

This clonotype was found once. The V call is TRBV5-1, the J call TRBJ1-2; 9 bases map to TRBD1. The junction had 6 bases not matched to a gene; V was cut back by 2 bases and J by 4 bases. This CDR3 is 15 amino acids long. The V gene's germline CDR1 is SGHRS and CDR2 YFSETQ. The CDR3 sequence: CASSLQGADVYGYTF. For the CDR3, the DNA is TGCGCCAGCAGCTTACAGGGGGCCGACGTCTATGGCTACACCTTC.

This clonotype came up once. The CDR3 reads CASSLLSGRIAGRDEQFF. DNA of the CDR3: TGTGCCAGCAGTTTATTATCTGGGCGGATAGCGGGACGGGATGAGCAGTTCTTC. The chain employs TRBV28 and TRBJ2-1; 8 positions agree with TRBD2. This CDR3 spans 18 amino acids. CDR1 and CDR2 (germline): MDHEN, SYDVKM. Trimming cost V 1 base and J 8 bases; bases outside gene matches: 16.

About this clonotype itself: An end of the junction differs from the germline gene, which may be a read error. The J gene is TRBJ2-4, the V gene TRBV4-2; D uncertain. Germline-derived CDR1 and CDR2 are LGHNA and YNFKEQ. The CDR3 runs to 17 residues. CDR3 coding DNA: TGTGCCAGCAGCCTCATGGACGTGGGGTTAGCCAAAAACGTTCAGTACTTC. Its protein is CASSLMDVGLAKNVQYF.

The chain couples TRBV12-3 or TRBV12-4 to TRBJ2-6; D is unclear. CDR3 length equals 19 residues. V gave up 3 bases and J gave up 3 bases, with 21 bases separating them. The CDR3 region has the DNA TGTGCCAGCAGTTTCAGTCCTGGCAGCGCGTACTATGGGGCCAACGTCCTGACTTTC. This encodes CASSFSPGSAYYGANVLTF.

The gene calls are TRBV27 and TRBJ2-5; D is unresolved. The J call may be faulty, since TRBJ2-1 better matches the DNA end. Germline-derived CDR1 and CDR2 are MNHEY and SMNVEV (reference sequence). This CDR3 has 15 amino acids. The CDR3 nucleotides are TGTGCCAGCAGTTTACGGTCTAGTGAACCCAATGAGCAGTTCTTC. It yields the protein CASSLRSSEPNEQFF.

A few counts support this clonotype. The rearrangement uses TRBV4-3 and TRBJ2-2, with TRBD2 matching 11 bases. Germline CDR1 LGHNA, CDR2 YSLEER. V lost 3 bases and J lost 1; bases outside the gene matches: 4. CDR3 length: 17 residues. For the CDR3, the DNA is TGCGCCAGCAGCCAGCGAACTAGCGGGGGGAACACCGGGGAGCTGTTTTTT. Protein sequence: CASSQRTSGGNTGELFF.

This clonotype was found a few times. The chain employs TRBV15 and TRBJ2-3, with D possibly matching TRBD2 (5 bases). Germline V gives CDR1 LNHNV, CDR2 YYDKDF (reference sequence). V gave up 8 bases and J gave up 1 base, with 10 bases separating them. The CDR3 covers 13 residues. In DNA form, the CDR3 reads TGTGCCACCGAGGGTATGGGCACAGATACGCAGTATTTT. It translates to CATEGMGTDTQYF.

V gene TRBV28 combines with J gene TRBJ2-7; 7 nucleotides match TRBD2. The CDR3 spans 14 residues. The germline V gene has CDR1 MDHEN and CDR2 SYDVKM. V lost 7 bases and J lost 6; bases outside the gene matches: 12. The CDR3 DNA follows: TGTGCCAGCACCGGGGAGTGGGAGGGCCTCGAGCAGTACTTC. Its protein is CASTGEWEGLEQYF.

The J gene is TRBJ2-5, the V gene TRBV6-6, with 9 bases identical to TRBD1. The CDR3 has 16 amino acids. Germline loops: CDR1 MNHNY, CDR2 SVGAGI (reference sequence). With 6 bases clipped from V and 2 bases from J, the junction kept 10 bases outside the gene matches. The CDR3 nucleotides read TGTGCCAGCAGAAGAACAACCGGGACAGGGCAAGAGACCCAGTACTTC. Encoded protein: CASRRTTGTGQETQYF.

Only a few counts were recorded for this clonotype. The chain carries TRBV4-3 and TRBJ2-1; possible D gene TRBD1, 6 bases. The CDR3 runs 13 residues. Germline lookup yields CDR1 LGHNA and CDR2 YSLEER. The V end was cut by 3 bases, the J end by 7 bases, with 10 bases between. The DNA for the CDR3 is TGCGCCAGCAGCCACCGAACAGGGAATGAGCAGTTCTTC. As protein: CASSHRTGNEQFF.

The gene calls are TRBV7-2 and TRBJ2-1, with 7 bases aligning to TRBD1. The J call is doubtful: the DNA matches TRBJ2-7 better. Germline V gives CDR1 SGHTA, CDR2 FQGNSA. The CDR3 is made up of 14 amino acids. The chain's CDR3 is CASSLMGQHFEQYF. The CDR3 nucleotides read TGTGCCAGCAGCTTAATGGGACAGCACTTCGAGCAGTACTTC.

The V gene is TRBV6-2 or TRBV6-3, the J gene TRBJ1-4; a weak D match, TRBD1 (6 bases). Germline CDR1 is MNHEY and CDR2 is SVGEGT. V shed 4 bases and J shed 6 bases, with 21 bases lying between them. The CDR3 is 17 amino acids. The CDR3 reads CASSSPGQYPRHEKLFF. CDR3 bases: TGTGCCAGCAGTTCCCCGGGACAATATCCGCGGCATGAAAAACTGTTTTTT.

To note about this clonotype: A much larger clone differs by one base, so this may be a read error. V is TRBV6-1 and J is TRBJ2-6; D unresolved. Trimming pared 2 bases from V and 0 bases from J, leaving 5 bases between. Germline CDR1 MNHNS, CDR2 SASEGT. There are 15 residues in the CDR3. The CDR3 here is CASSEQVSGANVLTF. CDR3 DNA sequence: TGTGCCAGCAGTGAACAGGTCTCTGGGGCCAACGTCCTGACTTTC.